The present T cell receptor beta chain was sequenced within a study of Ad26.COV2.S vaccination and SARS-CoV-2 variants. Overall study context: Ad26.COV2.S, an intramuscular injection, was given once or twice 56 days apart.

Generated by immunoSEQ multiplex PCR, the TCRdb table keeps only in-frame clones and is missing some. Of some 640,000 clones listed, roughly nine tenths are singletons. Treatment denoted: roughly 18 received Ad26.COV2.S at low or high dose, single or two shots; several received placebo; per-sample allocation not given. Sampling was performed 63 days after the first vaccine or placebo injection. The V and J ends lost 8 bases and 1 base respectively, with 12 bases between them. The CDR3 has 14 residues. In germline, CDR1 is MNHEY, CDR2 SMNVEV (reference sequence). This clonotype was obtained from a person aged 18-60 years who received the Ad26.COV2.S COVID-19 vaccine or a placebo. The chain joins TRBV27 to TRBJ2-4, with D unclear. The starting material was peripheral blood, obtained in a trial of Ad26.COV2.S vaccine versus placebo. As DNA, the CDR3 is TGTGCCAGCGGTCCCCGGGTGGCCAAAAACATTCAGTACTTC. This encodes CASGPRVAKNIQYF.